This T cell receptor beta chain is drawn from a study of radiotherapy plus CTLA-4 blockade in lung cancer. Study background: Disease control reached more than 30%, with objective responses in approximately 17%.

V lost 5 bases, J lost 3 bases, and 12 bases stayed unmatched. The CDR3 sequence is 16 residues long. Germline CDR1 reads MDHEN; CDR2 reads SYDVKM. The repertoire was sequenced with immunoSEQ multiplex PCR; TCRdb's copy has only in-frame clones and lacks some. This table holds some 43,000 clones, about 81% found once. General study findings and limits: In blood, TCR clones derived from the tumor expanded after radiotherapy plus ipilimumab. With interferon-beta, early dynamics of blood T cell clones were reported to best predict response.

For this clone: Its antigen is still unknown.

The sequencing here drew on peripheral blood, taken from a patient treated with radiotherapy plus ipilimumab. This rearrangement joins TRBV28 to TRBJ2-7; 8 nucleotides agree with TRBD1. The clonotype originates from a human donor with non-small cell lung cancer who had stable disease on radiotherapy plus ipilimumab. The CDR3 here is CASSPPRDRLIYEQYF. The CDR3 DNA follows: TGTGCCAGCAGTCCCCCTCGGGACAGGTTGATCTACGAGCAGTACTTC.